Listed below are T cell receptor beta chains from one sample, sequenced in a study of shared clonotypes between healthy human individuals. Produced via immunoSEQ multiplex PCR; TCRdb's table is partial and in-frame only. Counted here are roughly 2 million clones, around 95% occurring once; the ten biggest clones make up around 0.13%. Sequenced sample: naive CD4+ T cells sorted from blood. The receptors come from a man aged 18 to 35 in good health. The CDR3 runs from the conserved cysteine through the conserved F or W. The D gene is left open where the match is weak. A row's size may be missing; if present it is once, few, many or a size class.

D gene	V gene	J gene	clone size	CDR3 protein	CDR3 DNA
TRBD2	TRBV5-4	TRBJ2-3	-	CASSSGGLAGTDTQYF	TGTGCCAGCAGCTCGGGAGGACTAGCGGGCACAGATACGCAGTATTTT
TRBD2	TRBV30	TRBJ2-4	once	CAWATSGRTKNIQYF	TGTGCCTGGGCTACTAGCGGGAGGACGAAAAACATTCAGTACTTC
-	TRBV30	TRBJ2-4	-	CAWSVWPGKRDGAKNIQYF	TGTGCCTGGAGTGTATGGCCAGGGAAGAGGGACGGTGCCAAAAACATTCAGTACTTC
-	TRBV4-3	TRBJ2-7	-	CAPPPRARDEQYF	TGCGCCCCTCCCCCCCGGGCTCGGGACGAGCAGTACTTC
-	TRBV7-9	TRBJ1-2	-	CASSFFLSRSGGYTF	TGTGCCAGCAGCTTTTTCCTCTCTCGCAGTGGAGGCTACACCTTC
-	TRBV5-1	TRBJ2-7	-	CASSLDDYEQYF	TGCGCCAGCAGCTTGGACGATTACGAGCAGTACTTC
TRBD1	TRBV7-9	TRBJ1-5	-	CASSLAGTGPNQPQHF	TGTGCCAGCAGCTTGGCCGGGACAGGGCCCAATCAGCCCCAGCATTTT
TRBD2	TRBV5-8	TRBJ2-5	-	CASSFPSGGRQETQYF	TGTGCCAGCAGCTTCCCTAGCGGGGGGCGCCAAGAGACCCAGTACTTC
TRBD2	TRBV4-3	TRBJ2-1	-	CASSQEWTSGYNEQFF	TGCGCCAGCAGCCAAGAATGGACTAGCGGATACAATGAGCAGTTCTTC
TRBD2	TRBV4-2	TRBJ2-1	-	CASVREAGSYNEQFF	TGTGCCAGCGTTCGGGAGGCGGGCTCCTACAATGAGCAGTTCTTC
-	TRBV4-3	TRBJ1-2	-	CASSQATVNYGYTF	TGCGCCAGCAGCCAAGCCACCGTTAACTATGGCTACACCTTC
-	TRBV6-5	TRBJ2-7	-	CASKRYEQYF	TGTGCCAGTAAACGTTACGAGCAGTACTTC
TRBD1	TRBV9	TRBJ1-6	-	CASAQGVYNSPLHF	TGTGCCAGCGCCCAGGGGGTCTATAATTCACCCCTCCACTTT
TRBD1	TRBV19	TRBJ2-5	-	CASSPGDRGQETQYF	TGTGCCAGTAGTCCGGGGGACAGGGGACAAGAGACCCAGTACTTC
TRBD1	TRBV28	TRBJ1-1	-	CASITGGTGAPGRAFF	TGTGCCAGCATCACGGGGGGGACAGGGGCCCCCGGGAGAGCTTTCTTT
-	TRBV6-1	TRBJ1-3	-	CASKLQGSSGNTIYF	TGTGCCAGCAAACTACAGGGAAGCTCTGGAAACACCATATATTTT
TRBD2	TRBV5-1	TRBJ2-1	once	CASSLTSGGAYNEQFF	TGCGCCAGCAGCTTAACTAGCGGGGGGGCATACAATGAGCAGTTCTTC
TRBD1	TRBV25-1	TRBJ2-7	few	CASSDPTGGNYEQYF	TGTGCCAGCAGTGACCCGACAGGGGGCAACTACGAGCAGTACTTC
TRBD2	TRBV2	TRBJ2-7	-	CASTRLAGGISSYEQYF	TGTGCCAGCACCAGACTAGCGGGAGGCATAAGCTCCTACGAGCAGTACTTC
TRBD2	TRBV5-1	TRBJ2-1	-	CASSFGLAVGNEQFF	TGCGCCAGCAGCTTTGGTCTAGCGGTTGGAAATGAGCAGTTCTTC
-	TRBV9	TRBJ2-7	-	CASSPPLNSYEQYF	TGTGCCAGCAGCCCCCCCCTGAACTCCTACGAGCAGTACTTC
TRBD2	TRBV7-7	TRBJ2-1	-	CASSPLAGAGNEQFF	TGTGCTAGCAGCCCCCTAGCGGGGGCGGGGAATGAGCAGTTCTTC
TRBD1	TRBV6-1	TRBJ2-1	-	CAVFDRGTAYNEQFF	TGTGCCGTTTTTGACAGGGGCACAGCCTACAATGAGCAGTTCTTC